One sample yielded the 27 T cell receptor beta chains listed below, sequenced in a study of radiotherapy plus CTLA-4 blockade in lung cancer. Libraries were prepared by immunoSEQ multiplex PCR; TCRdb keeps only in-frame clonotypes and omits some of them. Here the sample spans some 94,000 clones, roughly 80% being singletons. The sequences come from peripheral blood, collected from a patient treated with radiotherapy plus ipilimumab. The receptors were gathered from a human donor with non-small cell lung cancer that progressed on radiotherapy plus ipilimumab.

V gene TRBV30 combines with J gene TRBJ1-5, with 7 nucleotides matching TRBD1. Unmatched junction bases numbered 4, after V lost 2 bases and J lost 0 bases. The CDR3 loop spans 15 amino acids. Germline values: CDR1 GTSNPN, CDR2 SVGIG (reference sequence). CDR3 coding DNA: TGTGCCTGGAGTCCCGGGACAGCTAGCAATCAGCCCCAGCATTTT. This translates into CAWSPGTASNQPQHF.

This clone was observed a handful of times. The gene calls are TRBV2 and TRBJ1-1; no definite D call. Germline CDR1 reads SNHLY; CDR2 reads FYNNEI. Trimming cost V 9 bases and J 1 base, with 12 bases left between them. CDR3 size: 13 residues. CDR3 in DNA: TGTGCCAGGGCGAGCTCCGCGAACACTGAAGCTTTCTTT. Translated: CARASSANTEAFF.

The V and J genes are TRBV6-1 and TRBJ2-7; TRBD1 is a possible D gene (6 bases). The CDR3 consists of 16 residues. Trimming pared 1 base from V and 0 bases from J, leaving 13 bases between. Germline-derived CDR1 and CDR2 are MNHNS and SASEGT. The CDR3 DNA reads TGTGCCAGCAGTGAAGTTCCCACAGGGATCTCCTACGAGCAGTACTTC. Protein product: CASSEVPTGISYEQYF.

The CDR3 nucleotides are TGTGCCTGGAGTCACAACTACAATGAGCAGTTCTTC. Its protein product is CAWSHNYNEQFF. This chain uses TRBV30 with TRBJ2-1; no definite D call. The V end was cut by 2 bases, the J end by 3 bases, with 5 bases between. This CDR3 contains 12 residues. Germline CDR1 is GTSNPN and CDR2 is SVGIG (reference sequence).

This clone appeared a single time. The V call is TRBV4-1, the J call TRBJ2-7; D remains unclear. The germline CDR1 and CDR2 sequences are MGHRA and YSYEKL. The CDR3 extends over 15 amino acids. Trimming pared 3 bases from V and 1 base from J, leaving 13 bases between. CDR3 in DNA: TGCGCCAGCAGCCAGACCCTCCTGGTTTCCTACGAGCAGTACTTC. Protein: CASSQTLLVSYEQYF.

V gene TRBV7-9 combines with J gene TRBJ2-3; 8 bases map to TRBD1. J was trimmed by 4 bases and V by 5 bases; bases with no gene match: 11. The CDR3 is made up of 16 amino acids. Germline loops: CDR1 SEHNR, CDR2 FQNEAQ (reference sequence). CDR3 in DNA: TGTGCCAGCAGCCCCCCGACCGCCAGGGGGCCAGATACGCAGTATTTT. It yields the protein CASSPPTARGPDTQYF.

The rearrangement links TRBV2 to TRBJ2-2; 7 positions match TRBD1. The CDR3 sequence is 15 residues long. Germline CDR1 SNHLY, CDR2 FYNNEI. Trimming removed 2 bases from V and 4 bases from J; junction bases left unmatched: 4. CDR3 region: CASSEKTGSTGELFF. CDR3 DNA sequence: TGTGCCAGCAGTGAAAAGACAGGGAGCACCGGGGAGCTGTTTTTT.

This clone was counted a few times. This chain links TRBV7-9 with TRBJ1-1; D gene ambiguous. V was clipped by 1 base and J by 6 bases, with 6 bases between them. CDR3 length: 12 residues. Germline V gives CDR1 SEHNR, CDR2 FQNEAQ (reference sequence). DNA of the CDR3: TGTGCCAGCAGCTTAGGGGAATCTGAAGCTTTCTTT. Protein product: CASSLGESEAFF.

The rearrangement joins TRBV25-1 to TRBJ2-1, with D possibly TRBD2 on 6 matching bases. CDR1 MGHDK and CDR2 SYGVNS come from the germline V gene. V dropped 4 bases and J dropped 0 bases, with 13 bases sitting between them. The CDR3 totals 16 residues. This chain's CDR3 is CASSGFSGGSYNEQFF. DNA of the CDR3: TGTGCCAGCAGTGGATTTAGCGGAGGCTCCTACAATGAGCAGTTCTTC.

The rearrangement uses TRBV5-1 and TRBJ1-2, with 8 nucleotides matching TRBD1. Germline V gene sequence: CDR1 SGHRS, CDR2 YFSETQ. The V gene end was trimmed by 3 bases and the J gene end by 6 bases; junction bases not matched to a gene: 7. The CDR3 covers 14 residues. The CDR3 DNA follows: TGCGCCAGCAGCTCGGGCAGGGGGCTGGATGGCTACACCTTC. It specifies CASSSGRGLDGYTF.

The gene calls are TRBV5-4 and TRBJ1-1; D is undetermined. The CDR3 covers 13 residues. Trimming pared 0 bases from V and 1 base from J, leaving 4 bases between. Germline CDR1 reads SGHNT; CDR2 reads YYREEE (reference sequence). The CDR3 nucleotides are TGTGCCAGCAGCTTGGAGGGGAACACTGAAGCTTTCTTT. Translation: CASSLEGNTEAFF.

J is TRBJ1-3 and V is TRBV14; 7 bases are shared with TRBD1. The CDR3 has 15 residues. The germline gives CDR1 SGHDN, CDR2 FVKESK. Trimming cost V 1 base and J 5 bases; bases outside gene matches: 5. CDR3 nucleotides: TGTGCCAGCAGCCAAGCGCCAGGGGGGCGAAACACCATATATTTT. It specifies CASSQAPGGRNTIYF.

The rearrangement links TRBV28 to TRBJ2-7, with TRBD1 identical over 8 bases. V lost 6 bases to trimming and J lost 5 bases; unmatched junction nucleotides: 6. The germline V gene encodes CDR1 MDHEN and CDR2 SYDVKM. The length of the CDR3 is 13 residues. CDR3 amino acids: CASSAGGRDEQYV. The CDR3 DNA reads TGTGCCAGCAGCGCAGGGGGCCGGGACGAGCAGTACGTC.

This rearrangement joins TRBV9 to TRBJ2-4; a possible D gene is TRBD2 (5 bases). The CDR3 has 14 residues. CDR1 is SGDLS, CDR2 YYNGEE, per germline. The ends were cut back, 4 bases at V and 6 bases at J, with 14 bases in the middle. CDR3 sequence reads: CASSRAAGVNIQYF. In nucleotides, the CDR3 is TGTGCCAGCAGCCGGGCCGCCGGGGTAAACATTCAGTACTTC.

This clone appeared once. The chain is built from TRBV6-1 and TRBJ1-1; D not certain. CDR1 is MNHNS and CDR2 is SASEGT in the germline V gene. This CDR3 is 14 amino acids long. With 4 bases removed from V and 1 base from J, the gap between germline ends came to 10 bases. In DNA, the CDR3 is TGTGCCAGCAGTGTAGTATCAGGGAACACTGAAGCTTTCTTT. This gives the protein CASSVVSGNTEAFF.

This chain links TRBV29-1 with TRBJ1-2; 8 bases line up with TRBD1. This CDR3 comprises 12 residues. Germline CDR1 reads SQVTM; CDR2 reads ANQGSEA. J was trimmed by 8 bases and V by 7 bases; bases with no gene match: 9. The chain's CDR3 is CSAGQGKIGYTF. The CDR3 coding sequence is TGCAGCGCCGGACAGGGAAAAATAGGCTACACCTTC. The whole variable domain, remainder taken from reference TRBV29-1 and TRBJ1-2, is SAVISQKPSRDICQRGTSLTIQCQVDSQVTMMFWYRQQPGQSLTLIATANQGSEATYESGFVIDKFPISRPNLTFSTLTVSNMSPEDSSIYLCSAGQGKIGYTFGSGTRLTVV.

The J gene is TRBJ2-3, the V gene TRBV2, with 7 bases that match TRBD2. The CDR3 has 17 amino acids. Germline lookup yields CDR1 SNHLY and CDR2 FYNNEI. Trimming removed 4 bases from V and 0 bases from J; junction bases left unmatched: 10. This CDR3 reads CASSGAGSLPSTDTQYF. The CDR3 coding sequence is TGTGCCAGCAGTGGAGCGGGGTCACTCCCAAGCACAGATACGCAGTATTTT.

The chain carries TRBV5-6 and TRBJ2-3, with 8 bases lining up with TRBD2. Germline trimming cut 0 bases from V and 6 bases from J; bases unmatched to any gene: 12. This CDR3 contains 17 residues. Germline loops: CDR1 SGHDT, CDR2 YYEEEE. CDR3 in amino acids: CASSLGSLAGVADTQYF. Here the CDR3 DNA reads TGTGCCAGCAGCTTGGGGTCCCTAGCGGGTGTCGCGGATACGCAGTATTTT.

The V call is TRBV7-2, the J call TRBJ1-2; 8 bases match TRBD1. Trimming took 1 base from V and 7 from J; bases not matched to a gene: 2. The CDR3 consists of 13 residues. Germline assignment: CDR1 SGHTA and CDR2 FQGNSA. DNA of the CDR3: TGTGCCAGCAGCTTAGATGGACAGGGTGGCTACACCTTC. Its translation is CASSLDGQGGYTF.

V and J are TRBV7-2 and TRBJ2-5, with 8 nucleotides matching TRBD2. The CDR3 contains 16 residues. Germline-derived CDR1 and CDR2 are SGHTA and FQGNSA. V lost 1 base to trimming and J lost 5 bases; unmatched junction nucleotides: 9. The CDR3 region is CASSLVSGGLFETQYF. CDR3 in DNA: TGTGCCAGCAGCTTAGTGTCGGGAGGGCTATTCGAGACCCAGTACTTC.

This clone has only one observation. The J gene is TRBJ2-7, the V gene TRBV10-3; 12 nucleotides align to TRBD2. The CDR3 has 16 residues. V was clipped by 11 bases and J by 6 bases; unmatched bases: 17. Germline V CDR1 and CDR2: ENHRY, SYGVKD. This chain's CDR3 is CAAAPTGTSGFREQYF. CDR3 coding DNA: TGTGCCGCGGCGCCCACCGGGACTAGCGGGTTTCGCGAGCAGTACTTC.

This clone appeared once. The chain combines TRBV29-1 with TRBJ1-1; no reliable D call. The V end lost 0 bases, the J end lost 2 bases, and 13 bases lay between the germline ends. This CDR3 has 15 amino acids. The germline CDR1 and CDR2 sequences are SQVTM and ANQGSEA. In DNA form, the CDR3 reads TGCAGCGTTGAAGATTTGGGGTACAGAAACACTGAAGCTTTCTTT. Its protein product is CSVEDLGYRNTEAFF.

V is TRBV27 and J is TRBJ1-2; D uncertain. V was shortened by 4 bases and J by 4 bases, with 10 bases between the two germline ends. Germline CDR1 MNHEY, CDR2 SMNVEV (reference sequence). The CDR3 has 13 residues. In DNA form, the CDR3 reads TGTGCCAGCAGTTATCAAGGGTTCTATGGCTACACCTTC. Its translation is CASSYQGFYGYTF.

The chain couples TRBV21-1 to TRBJ2-7; the table assigns TRBD1, which was not confirmed against the DNA. TRBV21-1 is a pseudogene segment. The CDR3 spans 14 residues. CDR3 sequence: CASSATELEREQYV. CDR3 sequence (DNA): TGTGCCAGCAGCGCCACAGAATTAGAACGTGAGCAGTACGTC.

The J gene is TRBJ1-6, the V gene TRBV19, with D perhaps TRBD1 (6 bases). V lost 5 bases to trimming and J lost 7 bases, with 15 bases between them. The length of the CDR3 is 15 residues. The V gene's germline CDR1 is LNHDA and CDR2 SQIVND (reference sequence). The CDR3 sequence is CASSRKTGSNSPLHF. The CDR3 nucleotides are TGTGCCAGTAGTCGGAAAACAGGGAGCAATTCACCCCTCCACTTT.

The chain joins TRBV6-5 to TRBJ2-7, with TRBD2 matching over 9 bases. Germline CDR1 reads MNHEY; CDR2 reads SVGAGI. This CDR3 has 15 residues. V shed 6 bases and J 4 bases; nucleotides not matched to a gene: 10. CDR3 DNA sequence: TGTGCCAGCAGGCGAGGACTAGCGACAATATACGAGCAGTACGTC. Amino acid sequence: CASRRGLATIYEQYV.

CDR3 DNA: TGTGCCAGTAGCAACGGACAGGGCTATGGCTACACCTTC. This sequence encodes CASSNGQGYGYTF. This chain connects TRBV19 to TRBJ1-2; TRBD1 matches at 8 bases. Looked up from germline, CDR1 is LNHDA and CDR2 is SQIVND (reference sequence). The CDR3 has 13 amino acids. The ends lost 6 bases at V and 4 bases at J; junction bases unmatched: 4.